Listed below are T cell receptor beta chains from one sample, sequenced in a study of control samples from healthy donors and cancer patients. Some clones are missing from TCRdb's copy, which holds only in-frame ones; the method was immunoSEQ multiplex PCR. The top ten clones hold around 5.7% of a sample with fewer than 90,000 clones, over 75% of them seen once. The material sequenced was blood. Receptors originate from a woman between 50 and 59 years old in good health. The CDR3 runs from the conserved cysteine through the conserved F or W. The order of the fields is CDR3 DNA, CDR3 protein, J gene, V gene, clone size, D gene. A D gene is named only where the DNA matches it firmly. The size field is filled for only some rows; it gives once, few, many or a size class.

TGTGCCAGCAGGGCCGGGAGATTGGTATTGGATGAGCAGTTCTTC,CASRAGRLVLDEQFF,TRBJ2-1,TRBV2,-,-
TGCGCCAGCAGCTTGGCCACAGGAGCCATGAACACTGAAGCTTTCTTT,CASSLATGAMNTEAFF,TRBJ1-1,TRBV5-1,once,-
TGTGCCAGCAGCACGGGGGGGGAAAAACTGTTTTTT,CASSTGGEKLFF,TRBJ1-4,TRBV3-1/TRBV3-2,-,-
TGCGCCAGCAGCCTCTCGGGGGGCAATCAGCCCCAGCATTTT,CASSLSGGNQPQHF,TRBJ1-5,TRBV5-1,-,-
TGTGCCAGCAGCCCCACAGGGGGACGATCACCCCTCCACTTT,CASSPTGGRSPLHF,TRBJ1-6,TRBV6-5,few,TRBD1
TGTGCCAGTGTAGGGACAGGGTCCTACGAGCAGTACTTC,CASVGTGSYEQYF,TRBJ2-7,TRBV7-9,-,TRBD1
TGTGCCAGCAGCCAGACAGCCGGGACTAAAGAGACCCAGTACTTC,CASSQTAGTKETQYF,TRBJ2-5,TRBV3-1/TRBV3-2,-,TRBD2
TGTGCCAGTAGAAAGGATACGTTTGGCTACACCTTC,CASRKDTFGYTF,TRBJ1-2,TRBV19,-,-
TGTGCCAGCAACCCGGGACAGGGAAGTCGGGGCTACACCTTC,CASNPGQGSRGYTF,TRBJ1-2,TRBV6-5,-,TRBD1
TGTGCCAGCAGTTACTTAGGGGAGATCCAACCGGGTGGGTACTTC,CASSYLGEIQPGGYF,TRBJ2-5,TRBV6-6,-,-
TGCAGTGCTAAAACAGGGTTGGAAGCTTTCTTT,CSAKTGLEAFF,TRBJ1-1,TRBV20-1,-,-
TGTGCCAGTAGGGACAGGGCCACAGATACGCAGTATTTT,CASRDRATDTQYF,TRBJ2-3,TRBV19,few,TRBD1
TGTGCCAGCAGCCATACAGTCTTGGAGAATCAGCCCCAGCATTTT,CASSHTVLENQPQHF,TRBJ1-5,TRBV5-5,-,-
TGTGCCAGCAGCTCGGGCCAGACACATAATTCACCCCTCCACTTT,CASSSGQTHNSPLHF,TRBJ1-6,TRBV5-8,-,-
TGCGCCAGCGAGAGACCCGGACATCGCCGAACTTACGAGCAGTACTTC,CASERPGHRRTYEQYF,TRBJ2-7,TRBV10-1,-,-
TGCGCCAGCAGCCGACAGGGAGAAAACGAGCAGTACTTC,CASSRQGENEQYF,TRBJ2-7,TRBV5-1,-,TRBD1
TGTGCCAGCAGCGTAGTGGGAGAGAGAGATACGCAGTATTTT,CASSVVGERDTQYF,TRBJ2-3,TRBV9,-,-
TGCGCCAGCACCCGTGGTGGGGTAGGCACAGATACGCAGTATTTT,CASTRGGVGTDTQYF,TRBJ2-3,TRBV5-1,-,-
TGTGCCAGCAGTTTAGGGACAGGGTGGAATGAAGCTTTCTTT,CASSLGTGWNEAFF,TRBJ1-1,TRBV28,-,TRBD1
TGCAGCGCCGGGCCGGTCACTGAAGCTTTCTTT,CSAGPVTEAFF,TRBJ1-1,TRBV29-1,-,-
TGTGCCAGCATAGAGGGGACGCGGTACACCTTC,CASIEGTRYTF,TRBJ1-2,TRBV2,-,-
TGCGCCAGCAGCTCCGACCTCGCGACGGATAACTATGGCTACACCTTC,CASSSDLATDNYGYTF,TRBJ1-2,TRBV5-1,-,-
TGTGCCAGCAGCTTAGGTCGCCAGCCCCAGCATTTT,CASSLGRQPQHF,TRBJ1-5,TRBV7-2,once,-
TGTGCCAGCAGTGCCGAAGGGTACGAGCAGTACTTC,CASSAEGYEQYF,TRBJ2-7,TRBV25-1,-,-